A single sample is the source of the 20 T cell receptor beta chains below, sequenced in a study of OX40 agonist ivuxolimab in advanced cancers. Method: immunoSEQ multiplex PCR; TCRdb's copy keeps in-frame clones and lacks some. The sample contains 75,000 to 90,000 clones, roughly 84% of which appear only once. Source: CD4+ or CD8+ T cells sorted from blood, taken in a trial of the OX40 agonist ivuxolimab. These receptors all come from an adult with an advanced solid tumor such as melanoma, head and neck, liver or kidney cancer.

This clone was detected only once. The rearrangement uses TRBV27 and TRBJ2-1; D is undetermined. Germline CDR1 and CDR2: MNHEY and SMNVEV (reference sequence). The CDR3 runs to 13 residues. Trimming took 6 bases from V and 7 from J, leaving 13 bases between them. For the CDR3, the DNA is TGTGCCAGCAGGGCACCACCCCTTAATGAGCAGTTCTTC. This codes for CASRAPPLNEQFF.

The chain is built from TRBV4-1 and TRBJ1-1; D unclear. V shed 1 base and J shed 1 base, with 16 bases lying between them. The germline V gene has CDR1 MGHRA and CDR2 YSYEKL. The CDR3 totals 17 residues. CDR3 protein: CASSQGPAGRRNTEAFF. The CDR3 DNA reads TGCGCCAGCAGCCAAGGTCCAGCCGGCCGAAGGAACACTGAAGCTTTCTTT.

This chain connects TRBV2 to TRBJ2-1, with D possibly TRBD2 on 6 matching bases. CDR1 is SNHLY and CDR2 is FYNNEI in the germline V gene. This CDR3 has 15 residues. Trimming left V 4 bases short and J 6 bases short, with 16 bases between. CDR3 in DNA: TGTGCCAGCAGTGCCGTGCGGGGTGGGGGCAATGAGCAGTTCTTC. Protein sequence: CASSAVRGGGNEQFF. Using reference TRBV2 and TRBJ2-1 for the parts outside the CDR3, the full variable domain is EPEVTQTPSHQVTQMGQEVILRCVPISNHLYFYWYRQILGQKVEFLVSFYNNEISEKSEIFDDQFSVERPDGSNFTLKIRSTKLEDSAMYFCASSAVRGGGNEQFFGPGTRLTVL.

This chain connects TRBV19 to TRBJ2-3; 10 bases align to TRBD2. The germline CDR1 and CDR2 sequences are LNHDA and SQIVND (reference sequence). J was trimmed by 2 bases and V by 9 bases; bases with no gene match: 5. CDR3 size: 14 residues. CDR3 DNA sequence: TGTGCCAGCAACAGCGGGAGGGACACAGATACGCAGTATTTT. This encodes CASNSGRDTDTQYF.

The V gene is TRBV14, the J gene TRBJ1-2; weak D call: TRBD1 (5 bases). V was shortened by 0 bases and J by 8 bases, with 10 bases between the two germline ends. This CDR3 has 13 amino acids. Germline lookup yields CDR1 SGHDN and CDR2 FVKESK. The CDR3 spells CASSQDLGRGYTF. The CDR3 DNA reads TGTGCCAGCAGCCAAGATCTGGGACGGGGCTACACCTTC.

The rearrangement links TRBV7-9 to TRBJ1-1; TRBD1 aligns across 11 bases. V lost 4 bases, J lost 3 bases, and 1 base stayed unmatched. The length of the CDR3 is 14 residues. CDR1 and CDR2 (germline): SEHNR, FQNEAQ (reference sequence). The CDR3 sequence: CASSSGQGDTEAFF. For the CDR3, the DNA is TGTGCCAGCAGCTCGGGACAGGGGGACACTGAAGCTTTCTTT.

J is TRBJ1-6 and V is TRBV9; weak D call: TRBD1 (5 bases). The germline CDR1 and CDR2 sequences are SGDLS and YYNGEE. This CDR3 spans 14 amino acids. V gave up 3 bases and J gave up 8 bases, with 12 bases separating them. CDR3 region: CASSATGGDSPLHF. The CDR3 coding sequence is TGTGCCAGCAGCGCCACAGGCGGAGATTCACCCCTCCACTTT.

This chain connects TRBV4-2 to TRBJ1-1; D is perhaps TRBD1 (6 bases). The CDR3 has 16 amino acids. From germline, CDR1 is LGHNA and CDR2 YNFKEQ. The V end was cut by 3 bases, the J end by 1 base, with 15 bases between. This chain's CDR3 is CASSHWGGRENTEAFF. Here the CDR3 DNA reads TGTGCCAGCAGCCATTGGGGGGGCCGGGAGAACACTGAAGCTTTCTTT.

This chain uses TRBV10-2 with TRBJ1-1, with D perhaps TRBD1 (5 bases). Per germline, CDR1 WSHSY and CDR2 SAAADI. Trimming cost V 3 bases and J 1 base, with 9 bases left between them. The CDR3 consists of 14 residues. CDR3 coding DNA: TGCGCCAGCAGTGACACCAGGGAGAACACTGAAGCTTTCTTT. Protein sequence: CASSDTRENTEAFF.

The rearrangement links TRBV25-1 to TRBJ1-4; maybe TRBD1 (5 bases). This CDR3 region has 15 residues. Germline V lookup: CDR1 MGHDK, CDR2 SYGVNS. The V end was cut by 0 bases, the J end by 8 bases, with 13 bases between. The CDR3 loop reads CASSEYPREREKLFF. In nucleotides, the CDR3 is TGTGCCAGCAGTGAATACCCCAGGGAGAGGGAAAAACTGTTTTTT.

J is TRBJ2-7 and V is TRBV27; 8 nucleotides match TRBD1. This CDR3 spans 13 amino acids. With V trimmed by 5 bases and J by 5 bases, 5 bases remained unmatched. Per the germline V gene, CDR1 is MNHEY and CDR2 is SMNVEV (reference sequence). CDR3 DNA: TGTGCCAGCAGTCCGGACAGGGTCCACGAGCAGTACTTC. Its translation: CASSPDRVHEQYF.

The chain has TRBV6-6 and TRBJ1-4, with TRBD1 identical over 9 bases. The CDR3 covers 16 residues. The trim removed 2 bases at V and 7 bases at J, leaving 8 bases unmatched. Germline loops: CDR1 MNHNY, CDR2 SVGAGI (reference sequence). For the CDR3, the DNA is TGTGCCAGCAGTTACCCTGACAGGGGGAAGGGTGAAAAACTGTTTTTT. It codes for CASSYPDRGKGEKLFF.

This CDR3 reads CASSFRYEQYF. DNA of the CDR3: TGTGCCAGCAGTTTTCGATACGAGCAGTACTTC. The chain is built from TRBV6-5 and TRBJ2-7; D is ambiguous. The CDR3 loop spans 11 amino acids. Trimming cost V 4 bases and J 4 bases, with 5 bases left between them. Germline CDR1 reads MNHEY; CDR2 reads SVGAGI.

The CDR3 spells CASSLRQGSYTF. As DNA, the CDR3 is TGTGCCAGCAGTCTCCGACAGGGGAGCTACACCTTC. The V and J genes are TRBV6-5 and TRBJ1-2; 8 bases map to TRBD1. The CDR3 is 12 residues long. The V gene's germline CDR1 is MNHEY and CDR2 SVGAGI. The trim removed 5 bases at V and 9 bases at J, leaving 5 bases unmatched.

V usage is TRBV11-2 and J usage is TRBJ1-2; no clear D. CDR1 is SGHAT, CDR2 FQNNGV, per germline. The CDR3 length is 15 residues. The V end was cut by 0 bases, the J end by 8 bases, with 16 bases between. This CDR3 is CASSLEVSSRGGYTF. CDR3 in DNA: TGTGCCAGCAGCTTAGAAGTATCTAGCCGGGGAGGCTACACCTTC.

The rearrangement uses TRBV28 and TRBJ1-6, with D uncertain. Trimming left V 1 base short and J 2 bases short, with 12 bases between. Germline-derived CDR1 and CDR2 are MDHEN and SYDVKM. The CDR3 contains 17 residues. The CDR3, as DNA: TGTGCCAGCAGTTTATATGGGTCGTTCGCCTATAATTCACCCCTCCACTTT. It encodes CASSLYGSFAYNSPLHF.

The V gene is TRBV5-1, the J gene TRBJ1-2; 7 bases agree with TRBD1. The germline CDR1 and CDR2 sequences are SGHRS and YFSETQ. Germline trimming cut 4 bases from V and 6 bases from J; bases unmatched to any gene: 12. The CDR3 is made up of 15 amino acids. The DNA for the CDR3 is TGCGCCAGCAGCCGGGCTGGGCAGGGGGAGGATGGCTACACCTTC. Its protein is CASSRAGQGEDGYTF. Together with reference TRBV5-1 and TRBJ1-2, the CDR3 gives the full variable domain: KAGVTQTPRYLIKTRGQQVTLSCSPISGHRSVSWYQQTPGQGLQFLFEYFSETQRNKGNFPGRFSGRQFSNSRSEMNVSTLELGDSALYLCASSRAGQGEDGYTFGSGTRLTVV.

This sequence joins TRBV6-1 and TRBJ1-2; D is unclear. This CDR3 contains 15 residues. Trimming shortened V by 10 bases and J by 4 bases, and 22 bases separated the two germline ends. Germline V gene sequence: CDR1 MNHNS, CDR2 SASEGT. The CDR3 reads CATFHRTERPYGYTF. The CDR3 nucleotides are TGTGCCACCTTCCACCGCACAGAACGACCCTATGGCTACACCTTC.

This clone was observed a handful of times. V usage is TRBV7-3 and J usage is TRBJ2-3; D possibly corresponds to TRBD2 (6 bases). This CDR3 spans 13 amino acids. Trimming cost V 6 bases and J 1 base, with 8 bases left between them. Per germline, CDR1 SGHTA and CDR2 FQGTGA. This CDR3 is CASSPGGTDTQYF. CDR3 in DNA: TGTGCCAGCAGTCCGGGGGGCACAGATACGCAGTATTTT.

This chain joins TRBV6-5 and TRBJ1-5; D is undetermined. CDR1 is MNHEY, CDR2 SVGAGI, per germline. CDR3 length equals 15 residues. V dropped 4 bases and J dropped 1 base, with 11 bases sitting between them. Written as DNA, the CDR3 is TGTGCCAGCAGTTCGGTATGGGAAAGCAATCAGCCCCAGCATTTT. The encoded protein is CASSSVWESNQPQHF.